The 26 T cell receptor beta chains given below trace back to one sample, sequenced in a study of monozygotic twins with inflammatory bowel disease. TCRdb reworked the 5' RACE reads into one entry per CDR3 protein, no DNA. The sample holds approximately 400,000 distinct CDR3 sequences. The material sequenced was blood. The receptors here all came from a human donor with ulcerative colitis or Crohn's disease, or a healthy co-twin of an affected twin (not recorded which).

The genes are TRBV7-9 and TRBJ1-1; TCRdb outputs TRBD1, but without DNA this stays unchecked. The germline gives CDR1 SEHNR, CDR2 FQNEAQ (reference sequence). This CDR3 region has 13 residues. The CDR3 sequence is CASSPGTASEAFF. The variable domain in full, with the rest retrieved from reference TRBV7-9 and TRBJ1-1, is DTGVSQNPRHKITKRGQNVTFRCDPISEHNRLYWYRQTLGQGPEFLTYFQNEAQLEKSRLLSDRFSAERPKGSFSTLEIQRTEQGDSAMYLCASSPGTASEAFFGQGTRLTVV.

The chain has TRBV10-3 and TRBJ2-1; TCRdb proposes TRBD2, but this gene call is untestable without DNA. The germline gives CDR1 ENHRY, CDR2 SYGVKD. This CDR3 has 15 amino acids. CDR3: CAISATSGGFNEQFF.

CDR3: CASRRKQGGDQPQHF. The chain joins TRBV19 to TRBJ1-5; TCRdb gives TRBD1 as the D gene, but with no DNA this cannot be confirmed. In germline, CDR1 is LNHDA, CDR2 SQIVND (reference sequence). This CDR3 is built from 15 residues.

The rearrangement uses TRBV6-1 and TRBJ1-5. The CDR3 is made up of 16 amino acids. Germline V lookup: CDR1 MNHNS, CDR2 SASEGT. CDR3 residues: CASSTVRGPRNQPQHF.

The CDR3 spells CASSPLLEAFF. V gene TRBV7-9 combines with J gene TRBJ1-1. The CDR3 loop spans 11 amino acids. Germline lookup yields CDR1 SEHNR and CDR2 FQNEAQ (reference sequence).

The V call is TRBV10-3, the J call TRBJ2-7. The CDR3 runs to 14 residues. Germline CDR1 and CDR2: ENHRY and SYGVKD. This chain's CDR3 is CAISEIGSSYEQYF.

This chain uses TRBV6-1 with TRBJ2-7; TCRdb selects TRBD1, and the lack of DNA leaves this call unchecked. The CDR3 spans 17 residues. Germline V gives CDR1 MNHNS, CDR2 SASEGT. CDR3 sequence reads: CASSPLWGTGGSYEQYF.

The chain combines TRBV27 with TRBJ2-7; the D gene TCRdb calls, TRBD1, cannot be checked with no DNA. Germline V lookup: CDR1 MNHEY, CDR2 SMNVEV (reference sequence). CDR3 length: 16 amino acids. The CDR3 protein is CASSLGTRTGVYEQYF.

The chain's CDR3 is CSARNPSGGPLALYEQYF. The rearrangement uses TRBV20-1 and TRBJ2-7; lacking DNA, the TRBD1 call made by TCRdb goes unchecked. The CDR3 spans 18 residues. Looked up from germline, CDR1 is DFQATT and CDR2 is SNEGSKA (reference sequence).

This chain uses TRBV4-1 with TRBJ1-5. The germline V gene has CDR1 MGHRA and CDR2 YSYEKL. CDR3 size: 17 residues. The CDR3 loop reads CASSQATVVGGGQPQHF.

The chain couples TRBV7-6 to TRBJ2-5; TCRdb selects TRBD1, and the lack of DNA leaves this call unchecked. This CDR3 spans 16 amino acids. The V gene's germline CDR1 is SGHVS and CDR2 FNYEAQ. The CDR3 loop is CASSPTPGPPQETQYF.

This rearrangement joins TRBV5-1 to TRBJ2-5; TCRdb outputs TRBD1, but without DNA this stays unchecked. This CDR3 region has 14 residues. CDR1 and CDR2 from the germline V gene are SGHRS and YFSETQ. CDR3 region: CASSYGTAEETQYF.

The rearrangement links TRBV5-1 to TRBJ1-1; no DNA is available, so the TRBD1 call from TCRdb remains unchecked. Germline CDR1 reads SGHRS; CDR2 reads YFSETQ. CDR3 length: 14 residues. The chain's CDR3 is CASSAPGTNTEAFF.

The CDR3 loop is CASSLGGSTGELFF. This chain uses TRBV7-8 with TRBJ2-2; the TCRdb call, TRBD1, lacks DNA for checking. Germline V gives CDR1 SGHVS, CDR2 FQNEAQ. The CDR3 extends over 14 amino acids.

V and J are TRBV7-3 and TRBJ2-7; TCRdb designates TRBD1, a call that cannot be tested without DNA. The CDR3 length is 15 residues. Germline CDR1 SGHTA, CDR2 FQGTGA. The CDR3 is CASSLIGDPTYEQYF.

The chain combines TRBV7-2 with TRBJ2-1; lacking DNA, the TRBD2 call made by TCRdb goes unchecked. Per the germline V gene, CDR1 is SGHTA and CDR2 is FQGNSA. This CDR3 has 15 amino acids. The CDR3 here is CASSSGTSRLNEQFF. Full variable domain (remainder filled in from reference TRBV7-2 and TRBJ2-1): GAGVSQSPSNKVTEKGKDVELRCDPISGHTALYWYRQSLGQGLEFLIYFQGNSAPDKSGLPSDRFSAERTGGSVSTLTIQRTQQEDSAVYLCASSSGTSRLNEQFFGPGTRLTVL.

The CDR3 here is CASSLANPGGANTGELFF. V is TRBV7-2 and J is TRBJ2-2; TCRdb's D call of TRBD1 is untestable without DNA. The CDR3 runs 18 residues. Germline V gene lookup returns CDR1 SGHTA and CDR2 FQGNSA.

V gene TRBV24-1 combines with J gene TRBJ1-5. Germline values: CDR1 KGHDR, CDR2 SFDVKD. There are 14 residues in the CDR3. CDR3 region: CATEEAGENQPQHF.

J is TRBJ1-2 and V is TRBV7-9. There are 15 residues in the CDR3. Germline values: CDR1 SEHNR, CDR2 FQNEAQ (reference sequence). The CDR3 reads CASSSIRPRGYGYTF.

The chain links TRBV20-1 to TRBJ2-3; TCRdb indicates TRBD2, and absent DNA this call remains unverified. This CDR3 is 14 amino acids long. CDR1 and CDR2 from the germline V gene are DFQATT and SNEGSKA (reference sequence). CDR3 sequence reads: CSAKFGGATDTQYF.

The V and J genes are TRBV5-1 and TRBJ2-3; as DNA is missing, the TRBD1 call by TCRdb cannot be tested. This CDR3 has 18 amino acids. Germline lookup yields CDR1 SGHRS and CDR2 YFSETQ. CDR3 in amino acids: CASSPAVSAGGFTDTQYF.

This chain connects TRBV10-3 to TRBJ2-7. The CDR3 has 12 amino acids. Germline CDR1 reads ENHRY; CDR2 reads SYGVKD. The CDR3 sequence is CAISSPSYEQYF.

V gene TRBV18 combines with J gene TRBJ1-5; with no DNA, the TCRdb D assignment of TRBD1 cannot be verified. The CDR3 totals 16 residues. CDR1 KGHSH and CDR2 LQKENI come from the germline V gene. The chain's CDR3 is CASSRTPVGTNQPQHF.

The chain carries TRBV4-3 and TRBJ2-7. The germline V gene has CDR1 LGHNA and CDR2 YSLEER. The CDR3 runs 15 residues. CDR3 sequence: CASSQGFDHSYEQYF.

The chain employs TRBV27 and TRBJ2-7; there is no DNA to check the TCRdb D call of TRBD1. This CDR3 spans 15 amino acids. Germline CDR1 is MNHEY and CDR2 is SMNVEV (reference sequence). This chain's CDR3 is CASSGQGVPSYEQYF.

This sequence joins TRBV7-2 and TRBJ1-1; TCRdb's D call of TRBD1 is untestable without DNA. The CDR3 covers 17 residues. Germline V lookup: CDR1 SGHTA, CDR2 FQGNSA. CDR3 loop: CASSLVIGQVGNTEAFF.